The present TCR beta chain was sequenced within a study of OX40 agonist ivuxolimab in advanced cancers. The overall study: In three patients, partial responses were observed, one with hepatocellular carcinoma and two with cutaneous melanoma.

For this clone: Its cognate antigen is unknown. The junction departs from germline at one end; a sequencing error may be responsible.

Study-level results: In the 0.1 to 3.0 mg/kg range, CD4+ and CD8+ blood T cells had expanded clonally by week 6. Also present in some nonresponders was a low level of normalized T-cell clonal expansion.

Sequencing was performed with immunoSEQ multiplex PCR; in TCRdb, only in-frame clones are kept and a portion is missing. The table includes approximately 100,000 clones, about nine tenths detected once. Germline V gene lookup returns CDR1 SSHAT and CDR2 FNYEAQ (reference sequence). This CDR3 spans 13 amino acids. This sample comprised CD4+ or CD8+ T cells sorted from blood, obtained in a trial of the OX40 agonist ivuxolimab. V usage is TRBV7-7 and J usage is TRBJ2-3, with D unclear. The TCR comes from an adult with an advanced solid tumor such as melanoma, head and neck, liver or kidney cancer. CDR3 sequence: CASSLLRTDTQYF. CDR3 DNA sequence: TGTGCTAGCAGCTTATTAAGGACAGATACGCAGTATTTT.